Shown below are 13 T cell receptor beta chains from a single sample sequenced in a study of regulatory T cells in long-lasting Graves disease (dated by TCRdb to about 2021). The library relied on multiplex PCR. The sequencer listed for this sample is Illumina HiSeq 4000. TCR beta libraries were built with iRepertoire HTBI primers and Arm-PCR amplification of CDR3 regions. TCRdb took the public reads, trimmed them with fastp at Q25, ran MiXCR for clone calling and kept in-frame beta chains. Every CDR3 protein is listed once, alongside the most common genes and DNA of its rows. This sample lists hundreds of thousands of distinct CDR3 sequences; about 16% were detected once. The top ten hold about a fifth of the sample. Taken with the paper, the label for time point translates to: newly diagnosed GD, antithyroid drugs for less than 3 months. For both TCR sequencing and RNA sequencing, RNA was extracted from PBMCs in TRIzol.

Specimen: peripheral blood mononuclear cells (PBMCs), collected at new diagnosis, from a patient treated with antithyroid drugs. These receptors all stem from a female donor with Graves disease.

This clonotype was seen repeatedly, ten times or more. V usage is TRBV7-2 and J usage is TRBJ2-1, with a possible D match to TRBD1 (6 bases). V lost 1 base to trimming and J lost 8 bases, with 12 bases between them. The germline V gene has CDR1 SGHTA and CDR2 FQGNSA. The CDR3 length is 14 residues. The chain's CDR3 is CASSLVGADDEQFF. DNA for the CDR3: TGTGCCAGCAGCTTAGTGGGGGCAGATGATGAGCAGTTCTTC.

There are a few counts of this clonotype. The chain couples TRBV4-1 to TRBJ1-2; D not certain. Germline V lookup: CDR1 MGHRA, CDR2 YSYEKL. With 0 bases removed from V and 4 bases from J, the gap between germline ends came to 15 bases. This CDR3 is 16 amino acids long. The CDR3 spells CASSQDAQAGGYGYTF. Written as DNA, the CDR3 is TGCGCCAGCAGCCAAGACGCCCAGGCGGGAGGCTATGGCTACACCTTC.

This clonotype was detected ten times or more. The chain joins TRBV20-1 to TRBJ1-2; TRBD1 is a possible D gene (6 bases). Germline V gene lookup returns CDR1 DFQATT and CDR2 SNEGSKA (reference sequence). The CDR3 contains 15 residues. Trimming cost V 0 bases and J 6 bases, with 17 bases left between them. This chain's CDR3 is CSARDRGQNQDGYTF. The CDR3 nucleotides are TGCAGTGCTAGAGATCGGGGACAAAATCAAGATGGCTACACCTTC.

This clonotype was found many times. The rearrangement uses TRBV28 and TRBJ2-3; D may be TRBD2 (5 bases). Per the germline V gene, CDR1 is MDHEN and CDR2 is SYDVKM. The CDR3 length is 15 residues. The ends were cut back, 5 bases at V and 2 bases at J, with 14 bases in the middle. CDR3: CASSRLGLITDTQYF. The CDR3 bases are TGTGCCAGCAGTCGACTCGGACTGATCACAGATACGCAGTATTTT.

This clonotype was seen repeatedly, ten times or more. DNA of the CDR3: TGTGCCAGCAAAGCGGGAGGGCAGGTAGATACGCAGTATTTT. Its protein is CASKAGGQVDTQYF. The chain employs TRBV6-2 or TRBV6-3 and TRBJ2-3, with 10 positions matching TRBD2. Trimming at V came to 7 bases and at J to 5 bases, leaving 6 bases not matched to a gene. Germline V gives CDR1 MNHEY, CDR2 SVGEGT. CDR3 length: 14 residues.

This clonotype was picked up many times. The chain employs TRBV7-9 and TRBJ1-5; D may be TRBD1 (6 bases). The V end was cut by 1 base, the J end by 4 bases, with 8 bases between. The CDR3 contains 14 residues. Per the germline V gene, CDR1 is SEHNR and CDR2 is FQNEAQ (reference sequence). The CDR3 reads CASSLEGGNQPQHF. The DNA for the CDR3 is TGTGCCAGCAGCTTAGAGGGGGGAAATCAGCCCCAGCATTTT.

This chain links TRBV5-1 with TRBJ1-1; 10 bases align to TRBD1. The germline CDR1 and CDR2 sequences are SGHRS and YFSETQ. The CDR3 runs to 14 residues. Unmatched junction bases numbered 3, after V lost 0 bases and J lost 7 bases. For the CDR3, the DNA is TGCGCCAGCAGCTTGGAGGGGACAGGGGTTGAAGCTTTCTTT. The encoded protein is CASSLEGTGVEAFF.

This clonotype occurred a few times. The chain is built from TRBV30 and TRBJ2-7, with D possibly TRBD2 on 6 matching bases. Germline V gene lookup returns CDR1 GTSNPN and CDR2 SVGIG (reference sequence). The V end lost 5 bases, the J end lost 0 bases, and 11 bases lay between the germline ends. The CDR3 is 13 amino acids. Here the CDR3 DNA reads TGTGCCTGGGACCGGGAGAACTCCTACGAGCAGTACTTC. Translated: CAWDRENSYEQYF.

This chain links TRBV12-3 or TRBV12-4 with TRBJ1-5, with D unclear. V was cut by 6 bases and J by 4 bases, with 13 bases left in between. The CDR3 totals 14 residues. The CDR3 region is CASSRTGRNQPQHF. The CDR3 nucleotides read TGTGCCAGCAGCCGGACGGGGAGAAATCAGCCCCAGCATTTT.

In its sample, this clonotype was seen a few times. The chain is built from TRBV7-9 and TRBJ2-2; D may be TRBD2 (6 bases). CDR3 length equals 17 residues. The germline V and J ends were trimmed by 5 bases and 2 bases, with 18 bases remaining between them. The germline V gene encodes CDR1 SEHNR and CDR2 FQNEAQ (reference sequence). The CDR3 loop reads CASSPVRAGLNTGELFF. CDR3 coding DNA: TGTGCCAGCAGCCCGGTCCGGGCGGGGCTTAACACCGGGGAGCTGTTTTTT.

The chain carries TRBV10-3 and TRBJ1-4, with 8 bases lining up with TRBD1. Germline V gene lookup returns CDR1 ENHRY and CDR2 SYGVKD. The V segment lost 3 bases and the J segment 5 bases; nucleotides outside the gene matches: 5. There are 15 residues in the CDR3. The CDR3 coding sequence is TGTGCCATCAGTGATACAGGGGGTCCCAATGAAAAACTGTTTTTT. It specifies CAISDTGGPNEKLFF.

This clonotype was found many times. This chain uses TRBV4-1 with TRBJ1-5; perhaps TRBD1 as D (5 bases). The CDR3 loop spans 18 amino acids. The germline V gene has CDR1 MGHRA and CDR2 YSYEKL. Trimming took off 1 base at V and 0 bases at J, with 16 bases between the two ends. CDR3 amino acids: CASSQGGGRPYSNQPQHF. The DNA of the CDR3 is TGCGCCAGCAGCCAAGGGGGGGGTCGGCCTTATAGCAATCAGCCCCAGCATTTT.

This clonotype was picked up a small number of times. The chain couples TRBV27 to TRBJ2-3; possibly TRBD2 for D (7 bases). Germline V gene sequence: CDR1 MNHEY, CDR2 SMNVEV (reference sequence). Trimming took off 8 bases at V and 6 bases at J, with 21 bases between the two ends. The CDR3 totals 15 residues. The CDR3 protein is CASPRAGHASDTQYF. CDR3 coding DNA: TGTGCCAGCCCCCGAGCGGGACATGCGAGTGATACGCAGTATTTT.